This T cell receptor (beta chain) appears in the sequencing data of a study of cytomegalovirus exposure and HLA in healthy donors. The CDR3 sequence is 14 residues long. Trimming cost V 2 bases and J 3 bases, with 8 bases left between them. The germline CDR1 and CDR2 sequences are MNHNS and SASEGT. Use of 60 Vbeta and 13 Jbeta primers characterized the PCR. Using immunoSEQ multiplex PCR, the repertoire was profiled, and TCRdb retains in-frame clones only, with some absent. The sample includes approximately 160,000 clones, more than 65% of them seen just once. The rearrangement links TRBV6-1 to TRBJ1-5; TRBD1 might be the D (5 bases). This receptor was obtained from a young man in good health and CMV-seropositive. Sequenced sample: PBMCs. The CDR3 is CASSESGHNQPQHF. The CDR3 coding sequence is TGTGCCAGCAGTGAATCAGGGCACAATCAGCCCCAGCATTTT.